This TCR beta chain comes out of a study of blood T cell repertoires in COVID-19. In the study overall: Samples taken during acute and convalescent COVID-19 were collected in the United States, Italy and Spain. From T cells, B-cell-depleted T cells, or PBMCs came the material, which was cDNA or gDNA.

Germline trimming cut 5 bases from V and 3 bases from J; bases unmatched to any gene: 15. The CDR3 has 17 amino acids. The germline CDR1 and CDR2 sequences are LNHDA and SQIVND (reference sequence). Cohort assignment relied on participant-reported clinical history. In the authors' methods: From reference gene primer amplification, estimates of nucleated cell counts were derived. Produced via immunoSEQ multiplex PCR; TCRdb's table is partial and in-frame only. That table gives V, J and clone size, and the DNA gave D and trimming. The sample lists a few hundred thousand clones, approximately 80% occurring once.

This chain links TRBV19 with TRBJ2-5; 7 bases line up with TRBD1. Sequencing was done on a sample of PBMCs or T cells enriched from blood (not recorded which). The source of this sequence is a man in his forties who had recovered from COVID-19. CDR3 bases: TGTGCCAGTAGTCCCCTCTGGACAGGACGAATCGAAGAGACCCAGTACTTC. Translation gives CASSPLWTGRIEETQYF.